Given below is one TCR beta chain in context. Use of 60 Vbeta and 13 Jbeta primers characterized the PCR. Some clones are missing from TCRdb's copy, which holds only in-frame ones; the method was immunoSEQ multiplex PCR. Among about 130,000 clones listed, around 78% were seen once. This sample was taken from a study of cytomegalovirus exposure and HLA in healthy donors. V trimming: 4 bases; J trimming: 4 bases; junction bases outside the gene matches: 6. The CDR3 runs 14 residues. CDR1 is MNHEY and CDR2 is SVGAGI in the germline V gene. The sequence was collected from a man aged 60 to 69 in good health and CMV-seropositive. Sequencing input: PBMCs. The chain couples TRBV6-5 to TRBJ1-2, with 7 bases matching TRBD1. CDR3 sequence: CASSLQTGFYGYTF. The CDR3 DNA sequence: TGTGCCAGCAGTTTACAGACAGGGTTCTATGGCTACACCTTC.